Sequencing of this T cell receptor (beta chain) was carried out in a study of T cells after yellow fever vaccination. General study results and limits: The booster saw the reappearance of most primary-vaccination clones (nearly 98% CD4, roughly 87% CD8). A weaker but faster secondary response was observed, peaking on day 5 versus 15. Researchers noted that a small share of clonotypes showed up in both CD4 and CD8 compartments. There was a possibility that FACS-sorted repertoires contained abundant clonotypes contaminating from the bulk population.

This clonotype came up once. Its antigen remains unidentified. TCRdb redid the calling of the 5' RACE reads with MiXCR, one entry per CDR3 protein. The table has about 360,000 distinct CDR3 sequences, 6.2% seen once; the top ten hold roughly 15%. The material was PBMCs, obtained 5 days after the yellow fever booster vaccination. The TCR comes from a man younger than 45 who received the YFV17D yellow fever vaccine.

For the CDR3, the DNA is TGCGCCAGAAGTCGGGACCAAATAAACACCGGGGAGCTGTTTTTT. It is translated as CARSRDQINTGELFF. The V and J genes are TRBV5-1 and TRBJ2-2; the D gene could be TRBD1 or TRBD2 (5 bases each). The V gene's germline CDR1 is SGHRS and CDR2 YFSETQ. Deletions cut 8 bases from V and 2 bases from J, with 16 bases between. CDR3 length: 15 amino acids.